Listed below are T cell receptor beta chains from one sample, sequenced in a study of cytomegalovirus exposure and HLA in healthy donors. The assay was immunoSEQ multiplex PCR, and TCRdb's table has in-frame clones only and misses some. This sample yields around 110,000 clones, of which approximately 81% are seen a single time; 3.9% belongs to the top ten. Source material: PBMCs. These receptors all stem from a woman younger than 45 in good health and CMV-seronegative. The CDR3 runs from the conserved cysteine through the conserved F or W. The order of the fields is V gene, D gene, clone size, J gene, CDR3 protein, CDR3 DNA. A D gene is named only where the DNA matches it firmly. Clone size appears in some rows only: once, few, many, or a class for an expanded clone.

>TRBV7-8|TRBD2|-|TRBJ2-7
CASSPTGLSNGEQYF
TGTGCCAGCAGCCCTACGGGACTAAGCAATGGCGAGCAGTACTTC
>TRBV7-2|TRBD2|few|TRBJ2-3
CASRTQTSGSTDTQYF
TGTGCCAGCAGGACCCAGACTAGCGGGAGCACAGATACGCAGTATTTT
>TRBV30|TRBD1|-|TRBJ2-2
CAWSDVWDRGPNTGELFF
TGTGCCTGGAGTGACGTCTGGGACAGGGGCCCGAACACCGGGGAGCTGTTTTTT
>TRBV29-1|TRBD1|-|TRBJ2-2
CSVEGGTGAYTGELFF
TGCAGCGTTGAAGGGGGGACAGGGGCGTACACCGGGGAGCTGTTTTTT
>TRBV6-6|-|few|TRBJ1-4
CASSPVGRDEKLFF
TGTGCCAGCAGTCCGGTGGGGCGGGACGAAAAACTGTTTTTT
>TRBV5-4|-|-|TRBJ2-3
CASSSKWEGGTDTQYF
TGTGCCAGCAGCTCCAAGTGGGAGGGGGGGACAGATACGCAGTATTTT
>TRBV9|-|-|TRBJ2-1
CASSVLANNEQFF
TGTGCCAGCAGCGTCCTAGCGAACAATGAGCAGTTCTTC
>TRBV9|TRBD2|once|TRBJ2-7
CASSVGGGGSTYEQYF
TGTGCCAGCAGCGTAGGTGGCGGGGGGTCAACTTACGAGCAGTACTTC
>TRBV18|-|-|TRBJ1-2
CASSPLAGRDYGYTF
TGTGCCAGCTCACCACTTGCGGGGAGGGACTATGGCTACACCTTC
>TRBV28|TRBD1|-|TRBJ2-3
CASSLVTGKTDTQYF
TGTGCCAGCAGTTTAGTGACAGGGAAAACAGATACGCAGTATTTT
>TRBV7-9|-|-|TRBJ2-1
CASSLLADSSYNEQFF
TGTGCCAGCAGCCTGCTGGCGGACAGCTCCTACAATGAGCAGTTCTTC
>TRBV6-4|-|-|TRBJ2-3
CASSDTTRGTDTQYF
TGTGCCAGCAGCGATACTACTCGCGGCACAGATACGCAGTATTTT
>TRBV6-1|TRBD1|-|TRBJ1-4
CASSRQGRDEKLFF
TGTGCCAGCAGCCGACAGGGGAGGGATGAAAAACTGTTTTTT
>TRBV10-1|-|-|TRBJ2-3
CASSEGQASTDTQYF
TGCGCCAGCAGTGAAGGTCAGGCGAGCACAGATACGCAGTATTTT
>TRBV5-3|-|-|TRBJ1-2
CARSPYHEHGYTF
TGTGCCAGAAGCCCCTACCACGAGCACGGCTACACCTTC
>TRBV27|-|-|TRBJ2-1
CASSLSRASLGGEQFF
TGTGCCAGCAGTTTATCGAGGGCTAGCCTAGGAGGTGAGCAGTTCTTC
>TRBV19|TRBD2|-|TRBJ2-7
CASSIRTSGAYEQYF
TGTGCCAGTAGTATACGGACTAGCGGCGCCTACGAGCAGTACTTC
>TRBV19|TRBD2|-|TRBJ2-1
CASSPRLAGDSHEQFF
TGTGCCAGTAGTCCTAGACTAGCGGGAGATTCTCATGAGCAGTTCTTC
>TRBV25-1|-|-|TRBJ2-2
CASSVLTGELFF
TGTGCCAGCAGTGTACTTACCGGGGAGCTGTTTTTT
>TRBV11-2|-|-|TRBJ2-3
CASSLPSTDTQYF
TGTGCCAGCAGCCTCCCTAGCACAGATACGCAGTATTTT
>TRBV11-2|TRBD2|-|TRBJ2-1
CASSLEGLAGYAYNEQFF
TGTGCCAGCAGCTTAGAAGGGTTAGCGGGCTACGCCTACAATGAGCAGTTCTTC